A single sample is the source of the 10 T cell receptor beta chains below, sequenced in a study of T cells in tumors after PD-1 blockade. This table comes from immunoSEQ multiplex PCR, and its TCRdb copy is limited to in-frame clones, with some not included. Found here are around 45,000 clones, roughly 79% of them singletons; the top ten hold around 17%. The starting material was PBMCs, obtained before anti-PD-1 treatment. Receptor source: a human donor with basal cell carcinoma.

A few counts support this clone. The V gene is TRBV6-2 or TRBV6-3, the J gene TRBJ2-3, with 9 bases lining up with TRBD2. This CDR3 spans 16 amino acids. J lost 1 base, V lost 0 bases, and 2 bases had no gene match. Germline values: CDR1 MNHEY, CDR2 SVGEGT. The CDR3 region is CASSYSKRGGTDTQYF. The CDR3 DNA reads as TGTGCCAGCAGTTACTCAAAGCGGGGGGGCACAGATACGCAGTATTTT.

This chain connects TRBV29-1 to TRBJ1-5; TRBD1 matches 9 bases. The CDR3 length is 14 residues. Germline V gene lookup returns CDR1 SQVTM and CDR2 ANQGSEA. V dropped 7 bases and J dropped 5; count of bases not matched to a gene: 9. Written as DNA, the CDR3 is TGCAGCGCTGGGGGACAGGGAGTTGATCAGCCCCAGCATTTT. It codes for CSAGGQGVDQPQHF.

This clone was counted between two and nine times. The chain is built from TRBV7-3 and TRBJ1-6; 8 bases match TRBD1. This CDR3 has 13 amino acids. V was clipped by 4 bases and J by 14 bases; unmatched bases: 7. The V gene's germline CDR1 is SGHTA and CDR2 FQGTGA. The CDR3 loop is CASSSGQGKALHF. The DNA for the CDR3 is TGTGCCAGCAGCTCCGGACAGGGAAAGGCCCTCCACTTT.

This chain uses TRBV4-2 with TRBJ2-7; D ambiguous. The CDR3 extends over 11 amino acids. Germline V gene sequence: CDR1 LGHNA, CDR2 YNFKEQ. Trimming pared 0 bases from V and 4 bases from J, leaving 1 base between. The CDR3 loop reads CASSQDYEQYF. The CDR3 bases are TGTGCCAGCAGCCAAGATTACGAGCAGTACTTC.

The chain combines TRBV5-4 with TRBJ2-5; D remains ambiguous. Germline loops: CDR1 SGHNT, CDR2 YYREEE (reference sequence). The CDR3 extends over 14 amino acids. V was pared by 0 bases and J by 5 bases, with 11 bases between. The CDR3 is CASSLGGSWETQYF. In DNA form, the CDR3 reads TGTGCCAGCAGCTTGGGTGGGTCTTGGGAGACCCAGTACTTC.

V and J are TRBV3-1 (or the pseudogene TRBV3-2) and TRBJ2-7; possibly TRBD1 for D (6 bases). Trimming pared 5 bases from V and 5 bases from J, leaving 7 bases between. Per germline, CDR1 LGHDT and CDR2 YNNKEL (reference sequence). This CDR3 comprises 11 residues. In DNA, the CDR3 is TGTGCCAGCAGCACAGGGCACGAGCAGTACTTC. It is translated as CASSTGHEQYF.

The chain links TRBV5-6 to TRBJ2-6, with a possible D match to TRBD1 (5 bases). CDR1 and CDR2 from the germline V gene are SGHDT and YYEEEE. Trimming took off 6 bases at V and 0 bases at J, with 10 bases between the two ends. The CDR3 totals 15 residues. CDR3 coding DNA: TGTGCCAGCAATAAACAGGTCTCTGGGGCCAACGTCCTGACTTTC. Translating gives CASNKQVSGANVLTF.

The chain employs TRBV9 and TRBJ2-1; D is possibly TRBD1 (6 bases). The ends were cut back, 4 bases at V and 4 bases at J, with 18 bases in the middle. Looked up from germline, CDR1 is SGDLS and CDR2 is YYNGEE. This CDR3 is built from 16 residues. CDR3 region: CASSINRERPYNEQFF. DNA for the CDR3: TGTGCCAGCAGCATAAACAGGGAGCGACCTTACAATGAGCAGTTCTTC.

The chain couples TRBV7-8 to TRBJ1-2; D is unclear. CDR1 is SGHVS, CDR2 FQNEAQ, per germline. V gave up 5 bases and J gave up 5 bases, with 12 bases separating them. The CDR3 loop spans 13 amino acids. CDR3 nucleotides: TGTGCCAGCAGCCGCTTAGCGGTGTATGGCTACACCTTC. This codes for CASSRLAVYGYTF.

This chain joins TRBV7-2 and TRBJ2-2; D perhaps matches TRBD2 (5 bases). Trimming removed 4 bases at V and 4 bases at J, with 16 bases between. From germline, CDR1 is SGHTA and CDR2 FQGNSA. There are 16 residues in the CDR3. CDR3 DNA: TGTGCCAGCAGCTCCGGACTCCAAAGAGCCACCGGGGAGCTGTTTTTT. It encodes CASSSGLQRATGELFF. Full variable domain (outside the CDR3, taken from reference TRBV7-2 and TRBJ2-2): GAGVSQSPSNKVTEKGKDVELRCDPISGHTALYWYRQSLGQGLEFLIYFQGNSAPDKSGLPSDRFSAERTGGSVSTLTIQRTQQEDSAVYLCASSSGLQRATGELFFGEGSRLTVL.